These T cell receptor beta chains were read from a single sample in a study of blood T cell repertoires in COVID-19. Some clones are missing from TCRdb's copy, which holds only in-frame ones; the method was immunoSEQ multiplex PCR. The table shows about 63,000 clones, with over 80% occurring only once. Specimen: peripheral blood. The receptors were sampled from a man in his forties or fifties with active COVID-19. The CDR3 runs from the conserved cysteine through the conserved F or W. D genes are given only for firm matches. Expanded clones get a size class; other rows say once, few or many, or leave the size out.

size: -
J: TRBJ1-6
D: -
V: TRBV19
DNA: TGTGCCAGTAGGGAGGGGCAGGGAGGTTCACCCCTCCACTTT
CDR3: CASREGQGGSPLHF

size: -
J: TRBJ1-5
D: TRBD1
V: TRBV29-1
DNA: TGCAGCGTAGGGACAGGGTTCAATCAGCCCCAGCATTTT
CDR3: CSVGTGFNQPQHF

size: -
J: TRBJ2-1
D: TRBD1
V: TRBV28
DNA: TGTGCCAGCAGTTTATCCCCACAGGGGTCCTACAATGAGCAGTTCTTC
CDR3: CASSLSPQGSYNEQFF

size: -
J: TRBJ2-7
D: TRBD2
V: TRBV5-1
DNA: TGCGCCAGCAGCTTACGCTCGACTAGCGGGAAGTCCTACGAGCAGTACTTC
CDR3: CASSLRSTSGKSYEQYF

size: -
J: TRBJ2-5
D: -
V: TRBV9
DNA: TGTGCCAGCAGCGCCGGGTTTCAGGGGTACGGAGAGACCCAGTACTTC
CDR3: CASSAGFQGYGETQYF

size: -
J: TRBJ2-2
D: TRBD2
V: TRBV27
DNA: TGTGCCAGCAGTTCCAAGGGACTAGCGGGAGGGCGCGGGGAGCTGTTTTTT
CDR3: CASSSKGLAGGRGELFF

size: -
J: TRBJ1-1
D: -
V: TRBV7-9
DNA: TGTGCCAGCAGCTTAGAGCGGAACACTGAAGCTTTCTTT
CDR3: CASSLERNTEAFF

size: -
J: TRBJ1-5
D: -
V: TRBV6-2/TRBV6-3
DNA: TGTGCCAGCAGTTCCGACATTCTAACAAGTTGTAGCAATCAGCCCCAGCATTTT
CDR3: CASSSDILTSCSNQPQHF

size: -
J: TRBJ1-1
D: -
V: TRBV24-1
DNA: TGTGCCACCCGAGATGCAGGGCTCAACACTGAAGCTTTCTTT
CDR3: CATRDAGLNTEAFF

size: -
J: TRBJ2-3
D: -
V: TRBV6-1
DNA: TGTGCCAGCAGTGAAAGGTCGGGGAGGACCTCTCGCACAGATACGCAGTATTTT
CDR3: CASSERSGRTSRTDTQYF

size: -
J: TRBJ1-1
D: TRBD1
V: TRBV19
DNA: TGTGCCAGTAGGGGGACAGGCTTGAACACTGAAGCTTTCTTT
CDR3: CASRGTGLNTEAFF

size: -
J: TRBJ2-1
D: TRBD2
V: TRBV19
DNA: TGTGCCAGTAGTATAGGCCCTTCTAGCGGACGATTCTACAATGAGCAGTTCTTC
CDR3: CASSIGPSSGRFYNEQFF

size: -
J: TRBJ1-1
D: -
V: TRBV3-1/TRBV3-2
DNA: TGTGCCAGCTCTGCCAGGGATCAGAACACTGAAGCTTTCTTT
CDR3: CASSARDQNTEAFF

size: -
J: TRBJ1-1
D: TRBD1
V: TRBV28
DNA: TGTGCCAGCAGTTTGCCGCGACAGGGGACCACTGAAGCTTTCTTT
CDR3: CASSLPRQGTTEAFF

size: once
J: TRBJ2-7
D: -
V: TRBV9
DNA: TGTGCCAGCAGCCCGACGCCCGGGGGCGAGCAGTACTTC
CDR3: CASSPTPGGEQYF

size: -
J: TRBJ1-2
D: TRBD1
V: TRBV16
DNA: TGTGCCAGCAGCCGCGGGACAGGGGCGGGCTATGGCTACACCTTC
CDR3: CASSRGTGAGYGYTF

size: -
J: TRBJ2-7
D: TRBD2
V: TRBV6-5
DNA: TGTGCCAGCACCAAAGGGGCGGGAGGAACTTACGAGCAGTACTTC
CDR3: CASTKGAGGTYEQYF

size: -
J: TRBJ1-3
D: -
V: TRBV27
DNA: TGTGCCAGCAGTTACGGGTTAGGCTCTGGAAACACCATATATTTT
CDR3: CASSYGLGSGNTIYF

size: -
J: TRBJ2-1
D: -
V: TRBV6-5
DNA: TGTGCCAGCAGTTACTCGGCCCTCGGCGGGGAGCAGTTCTTC
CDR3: CASSYSALGGEQFF

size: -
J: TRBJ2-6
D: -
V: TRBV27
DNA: TGTGCCAGCGCAGGGGCACGGTTGGGTGGGGCCAACGTCCTGACTTTC
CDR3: CASAGARLGGANVLTF